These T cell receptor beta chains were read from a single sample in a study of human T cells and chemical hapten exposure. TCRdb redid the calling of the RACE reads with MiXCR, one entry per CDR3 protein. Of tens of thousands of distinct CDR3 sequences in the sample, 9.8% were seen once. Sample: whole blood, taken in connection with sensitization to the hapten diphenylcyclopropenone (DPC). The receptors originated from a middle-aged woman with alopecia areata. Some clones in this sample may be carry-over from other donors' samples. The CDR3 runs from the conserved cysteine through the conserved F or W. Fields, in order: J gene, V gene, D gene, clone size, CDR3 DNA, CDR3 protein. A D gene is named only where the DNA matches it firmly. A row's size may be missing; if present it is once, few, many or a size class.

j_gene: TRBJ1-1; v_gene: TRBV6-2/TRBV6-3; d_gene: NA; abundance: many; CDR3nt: TGTGCCAGCAGTTCTCAGGGTCCCCTCACTGAAGCTTTCTTT; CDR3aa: CASSSQGPLTEAFF
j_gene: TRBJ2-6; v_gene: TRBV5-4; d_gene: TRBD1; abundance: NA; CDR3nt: TGTGCCAGCTGGGACAGGGGGCGTGGGGCCAACGTCCTGACTTTC; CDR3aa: CASWDRGRGANVLTF
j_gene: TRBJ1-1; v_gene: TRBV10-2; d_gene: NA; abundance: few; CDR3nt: TGCGCCAGCCTTCCCGGGGTGAACACTGAAGCTTTCTTT; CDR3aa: CASLPGVNTEAFF
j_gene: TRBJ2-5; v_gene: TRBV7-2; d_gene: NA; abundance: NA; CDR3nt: TGTGCCAGCAGCCCCCTGGGGGCATTCCAAGAGACCCAGTACTTC; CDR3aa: CASSPLGAFQETQYF
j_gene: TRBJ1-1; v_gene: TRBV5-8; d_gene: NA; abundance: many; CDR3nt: TGTGCCAGCAGCTTCCTTCTGTTCTTT; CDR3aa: CASSFLLFF
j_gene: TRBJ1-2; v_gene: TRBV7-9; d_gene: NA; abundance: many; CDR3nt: TGTGCCAGCAGCTCGGACCGGGACATCCCTTTCTATGGCTACACCTTC; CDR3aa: CASSSDRDIPFYGYTF
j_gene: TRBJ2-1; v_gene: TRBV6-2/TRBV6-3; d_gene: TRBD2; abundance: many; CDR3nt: TGTGCCAGCAGTTACGAGCGGGGGCTCGTCAATGAGCAGTTCTTC; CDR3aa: CASSYERGLVNEQFF
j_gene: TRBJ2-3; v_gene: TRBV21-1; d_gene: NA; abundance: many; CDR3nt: TGTGCCAGCAGATGTTTCCTCACAGATACGCAGTATTTT; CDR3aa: CASRCFLTDTQYF
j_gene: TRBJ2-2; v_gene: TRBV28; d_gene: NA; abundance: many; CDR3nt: TGTGCCAGCAGTTTAGGTCCCCCCGGGGAGCTGTTTTTT; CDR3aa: CASSLGPPGELFF
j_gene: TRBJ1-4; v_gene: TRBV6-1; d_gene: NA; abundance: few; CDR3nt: TGTGCCAGCAGTGAAGTCCCCGGGGGGCTCGGTGAAAAACTGTTTTTT; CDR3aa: CASSEVPGGLGEKLFF
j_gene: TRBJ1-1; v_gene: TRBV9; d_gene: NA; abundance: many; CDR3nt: TGTGCCAGCAGCGTAGGGGTGGCGGATGAAGCTTTCTTT; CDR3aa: CASSVGVADEAFF
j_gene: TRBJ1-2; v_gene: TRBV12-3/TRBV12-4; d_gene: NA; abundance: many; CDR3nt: TGTGCCAGCAGTTTAACAGGGATCTACACCTTC; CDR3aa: CASSLTGIYTF
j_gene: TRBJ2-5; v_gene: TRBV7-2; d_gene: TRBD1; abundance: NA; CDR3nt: TGTGCCAGCAGCCTACGGACAGGGAGGGAGACCCAGTACTTC; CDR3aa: CASSLRTGRETQYF
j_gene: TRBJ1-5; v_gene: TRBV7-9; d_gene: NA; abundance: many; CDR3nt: TGTGCCAGCAGCGCGGACGGTAGCAATCAGCCCCAGCATTTT; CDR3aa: CASSADGSNQPQHF
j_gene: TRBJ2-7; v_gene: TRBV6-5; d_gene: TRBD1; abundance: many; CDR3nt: TGTGCCAGCAGTTACTCGGACAGGGGGCGCAACGAGCAGTACTTC; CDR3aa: CASSYSDRGRNEQYF
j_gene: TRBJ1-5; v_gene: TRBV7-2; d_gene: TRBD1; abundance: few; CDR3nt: TGTGCCAGCAGCTTGACAGGGTATCGCAATCAGCCCCAGCATTTT; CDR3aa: CASSLTGYRNQPQHF
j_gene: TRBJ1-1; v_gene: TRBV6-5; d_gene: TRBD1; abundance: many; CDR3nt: TGTGCCAGCAGTGTCCTCCCGGGGGGAACAGGGGGAAGAACTGAAGCTTTCTTT; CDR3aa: CASSVLPGGTGGRTEAFF
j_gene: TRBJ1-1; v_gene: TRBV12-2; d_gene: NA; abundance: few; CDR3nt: TGTGCAAGTCGCCGGAGGGTAAGGTGCACTGAAGCTTTCTTT; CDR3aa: CASRRRVRCTEAFF
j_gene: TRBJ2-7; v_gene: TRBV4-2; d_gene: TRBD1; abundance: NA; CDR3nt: TGTGCCAGCAGCCAACAGGACAGGTCGAGCGAGCAGTACTTC; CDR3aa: CASSQQDRSSEQYF
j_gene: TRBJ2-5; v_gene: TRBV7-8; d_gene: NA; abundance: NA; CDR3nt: TGTGCCAGCAGCCCCGGGACCTACGGTACCCAGTACTTC; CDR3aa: CASSPGTYGTQYF
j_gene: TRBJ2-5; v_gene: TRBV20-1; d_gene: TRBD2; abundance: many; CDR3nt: TGCAGTGCTCCCACTAGCGGGGGCCCCCAAGAGACCCAGTACTTC; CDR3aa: CSAPTSGGPQETQYF
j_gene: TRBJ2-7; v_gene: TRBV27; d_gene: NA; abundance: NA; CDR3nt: TGTGCCAGCAGTTACAGGGAAGGGAACGAGCAGTACTTC; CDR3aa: CASSYREGNEQYF
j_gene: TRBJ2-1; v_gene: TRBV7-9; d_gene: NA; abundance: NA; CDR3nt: TGTGCCAGCAGCCCACGAGGCTGGGAGCAGTTCTTC; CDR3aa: CASSPRGWEQFF
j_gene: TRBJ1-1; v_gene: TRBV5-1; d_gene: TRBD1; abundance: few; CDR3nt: TGCGCCAGCAGCCCGGACAGGGGGCCCGGGAACACTGAAGCTTTCTTT; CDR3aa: CASSPDRGPGNTEAFF
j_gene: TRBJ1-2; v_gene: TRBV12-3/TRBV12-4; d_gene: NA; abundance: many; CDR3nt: TGTGCCAGCAGCCTGGGTCCGTTTGGCTACACCTTC; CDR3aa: CASSLGPFGYTF
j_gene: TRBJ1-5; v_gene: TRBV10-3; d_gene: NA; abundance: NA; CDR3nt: TGTGCCATCAGTGATACAGATAGAGGTAATCAGCCCCAGCATTTT; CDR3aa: CAISDTDRGNQPQHF
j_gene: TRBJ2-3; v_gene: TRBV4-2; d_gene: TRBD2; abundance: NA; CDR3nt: TGTGCCAGCAGCCAGGGAAGCGGGGGCACAGATACGCAGTATTTT; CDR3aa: CASSQGSGGTDTQYF